The source of this TCR beta chain is a study of cytomegalovirus exposure and HLA in healthy donors. The PCR ran on 60 Vbeta and 13 Jbeta primers. Measured with immunoSEQ multiplex PCR; TCRdb has only the in-frame clones, and not every one. In the table there are around 76,000 clones, 60% to 85% of which are singletons. CDR3 length: 15 residues. After removal of 2 bases from V and 4 bases from J, the junction contained 6 bases not matched to a gene. Germline values: CDR1 SGHRS, CDR2 YFSETQ. This clone was seen once. The source is a man aged 35 to 55 in good health and CMV-seronegative. This chain uses TRBV5-1 with TRBJ1-3; the match to TRBD1 covers 7 bases. Sequences were obtained from PBMCs. The CDR3: CASSFEGARGNTIYF. As DNA, the CDR3 is TGCGCCAGCAGCTTCGAGGGGGCACGAGGAAACACCATATATTTT.